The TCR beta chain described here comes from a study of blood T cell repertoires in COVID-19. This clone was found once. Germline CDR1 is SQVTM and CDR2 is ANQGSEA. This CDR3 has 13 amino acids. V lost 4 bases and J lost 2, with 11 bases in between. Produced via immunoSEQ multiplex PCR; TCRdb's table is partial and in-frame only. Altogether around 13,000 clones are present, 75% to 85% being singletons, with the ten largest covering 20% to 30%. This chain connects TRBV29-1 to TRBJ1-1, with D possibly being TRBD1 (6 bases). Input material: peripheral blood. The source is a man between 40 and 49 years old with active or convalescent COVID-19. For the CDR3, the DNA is TGCAGCGTTGGCGGCAGGGGAAACACTGAAGCTTTCTTT. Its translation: CSVGGRGNTEAFF.